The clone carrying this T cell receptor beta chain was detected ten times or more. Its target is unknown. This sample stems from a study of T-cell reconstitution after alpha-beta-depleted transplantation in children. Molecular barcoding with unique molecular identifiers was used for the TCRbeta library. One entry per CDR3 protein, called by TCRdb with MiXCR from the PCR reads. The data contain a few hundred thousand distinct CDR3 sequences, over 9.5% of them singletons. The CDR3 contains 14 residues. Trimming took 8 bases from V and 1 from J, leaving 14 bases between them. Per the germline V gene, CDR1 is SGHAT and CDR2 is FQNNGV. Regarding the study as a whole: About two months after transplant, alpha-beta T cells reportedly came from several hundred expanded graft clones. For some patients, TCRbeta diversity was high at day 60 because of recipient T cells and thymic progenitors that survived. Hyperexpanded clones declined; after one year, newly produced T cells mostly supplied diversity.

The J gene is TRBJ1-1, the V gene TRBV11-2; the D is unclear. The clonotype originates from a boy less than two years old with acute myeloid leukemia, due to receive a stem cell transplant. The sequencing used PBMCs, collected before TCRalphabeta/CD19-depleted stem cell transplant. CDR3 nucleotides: TGTGCCAGCCTATTTGGCCATGGGAACACTGAAGCTTTCTTT. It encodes CASLFGHGNTEAFF.